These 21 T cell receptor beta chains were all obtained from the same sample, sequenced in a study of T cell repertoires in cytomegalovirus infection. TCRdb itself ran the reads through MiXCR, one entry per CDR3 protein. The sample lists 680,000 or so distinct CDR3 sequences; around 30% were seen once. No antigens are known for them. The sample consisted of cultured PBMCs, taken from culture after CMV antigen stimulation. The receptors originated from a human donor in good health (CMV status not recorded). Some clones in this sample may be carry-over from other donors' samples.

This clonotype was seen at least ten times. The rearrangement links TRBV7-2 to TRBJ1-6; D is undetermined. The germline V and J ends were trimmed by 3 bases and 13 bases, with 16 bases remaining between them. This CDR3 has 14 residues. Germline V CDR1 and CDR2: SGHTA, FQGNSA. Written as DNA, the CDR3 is TGTGCCAGCAGCTTCGCCCCGTTCGCGACGCCCCTCCACTTT. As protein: CASSFAPFATPLHF.

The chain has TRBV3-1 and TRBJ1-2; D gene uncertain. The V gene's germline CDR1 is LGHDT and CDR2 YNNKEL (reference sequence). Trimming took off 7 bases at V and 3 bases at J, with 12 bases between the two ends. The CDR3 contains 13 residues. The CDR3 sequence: CASTKYADYGYTF. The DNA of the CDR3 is TGTGCCAGCACCAAATATGCGGACTATGGCTACACCTTC.

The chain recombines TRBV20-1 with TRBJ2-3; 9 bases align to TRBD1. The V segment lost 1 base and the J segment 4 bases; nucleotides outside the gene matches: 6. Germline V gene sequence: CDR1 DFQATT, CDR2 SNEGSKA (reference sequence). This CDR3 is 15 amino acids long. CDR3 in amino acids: CSARARTGDPDTQYF. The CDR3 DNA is TGCAGTGCTAGAGCGCGGACAGGGGACCCAGATACGCAGTATTTT.

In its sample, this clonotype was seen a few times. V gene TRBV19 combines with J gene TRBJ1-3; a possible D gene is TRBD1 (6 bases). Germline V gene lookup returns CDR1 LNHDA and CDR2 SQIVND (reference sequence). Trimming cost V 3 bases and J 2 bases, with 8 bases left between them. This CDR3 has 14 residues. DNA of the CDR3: TGTGCCAGTAGTATGGGACAACCTGGAAACACCATATATTTT. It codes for CASSMGQPGNTIYF.

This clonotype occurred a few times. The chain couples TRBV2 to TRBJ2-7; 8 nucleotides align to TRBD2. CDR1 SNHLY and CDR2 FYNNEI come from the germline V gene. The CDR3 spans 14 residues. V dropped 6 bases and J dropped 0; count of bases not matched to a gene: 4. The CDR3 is CASRTGTSSYEQYF. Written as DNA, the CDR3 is TGTGCCAGCAGGACCGGGACTAGCTCCTACGAGCAGTACTTC.

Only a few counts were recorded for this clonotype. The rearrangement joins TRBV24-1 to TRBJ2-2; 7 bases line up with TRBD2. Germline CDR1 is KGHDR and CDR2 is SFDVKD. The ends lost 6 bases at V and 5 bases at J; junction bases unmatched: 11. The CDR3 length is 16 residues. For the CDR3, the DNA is TGTGCCACCAGTACTCCCCCCGGGGGGATGACCGGGGAGCTGTTTTTT. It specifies CATSTPPGGMTGELFF.

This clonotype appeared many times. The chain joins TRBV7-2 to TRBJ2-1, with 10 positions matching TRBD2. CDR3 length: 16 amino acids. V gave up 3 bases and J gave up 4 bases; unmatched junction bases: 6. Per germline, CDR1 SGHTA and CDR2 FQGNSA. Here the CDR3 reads CASSFLAGGTYNEQFF. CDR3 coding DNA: TGTGCCAGCAGCTTTTTAGCGGGAGGTACTTACAATGAGCAGTTCTTC.

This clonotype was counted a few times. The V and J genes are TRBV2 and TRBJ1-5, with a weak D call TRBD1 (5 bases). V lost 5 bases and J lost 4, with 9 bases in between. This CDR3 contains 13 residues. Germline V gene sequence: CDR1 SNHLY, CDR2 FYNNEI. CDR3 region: CASSSEGNQPQHF. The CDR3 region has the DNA TGTGCCAGCAGTTCGGAGGGGAATCAGCCCCAGCATTTT. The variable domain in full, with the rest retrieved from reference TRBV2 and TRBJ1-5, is EPEVTQTPSHQVTQMGQEVILRCVPISNHLYFYWYRQILGQKVEFLVSFYNNEISEKSEIFDDQFSVERPDGSNFTLKIRSTKLEDSAMYFCASSSEGNQPQHFGDGTRLSIL.

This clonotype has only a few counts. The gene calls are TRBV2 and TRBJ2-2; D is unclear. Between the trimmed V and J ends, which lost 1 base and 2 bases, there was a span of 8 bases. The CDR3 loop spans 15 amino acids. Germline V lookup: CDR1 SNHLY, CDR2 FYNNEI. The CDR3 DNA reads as TGTGCCAGCAGTGAAGGTAGAGTTAACACCGGGGAGCTGTTTTTT. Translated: CASSEGRVNTGELFF.

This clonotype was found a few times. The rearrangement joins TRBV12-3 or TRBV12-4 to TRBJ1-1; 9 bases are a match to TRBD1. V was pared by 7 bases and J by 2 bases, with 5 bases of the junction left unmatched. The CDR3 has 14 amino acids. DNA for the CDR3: TGTGCCAGCACTCTACAGGGGGCAAACACTGAAGCTTTCTTT. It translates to CASTLQGANTEAFF.

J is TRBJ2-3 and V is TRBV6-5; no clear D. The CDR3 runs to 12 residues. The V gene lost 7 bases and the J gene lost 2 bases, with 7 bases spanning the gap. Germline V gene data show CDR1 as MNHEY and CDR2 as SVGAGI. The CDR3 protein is CASKDTTDTQYF. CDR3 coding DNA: TGTGCCAGCAAGGATACCACAGATACGCAGTATTTT.

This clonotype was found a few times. The DNA of the CDR3 is TGCGCCAGCAGCCAAGATTGGGGAGGGAGCGCGAATGAGCAGTTCTTC. Amino acids: CASSQDWGGSANEQFF. The chain carries TRBV4-3 and TRBJ2-1, with 7 bases aligning to TRBD2. CDR1 is LGHNA, CDR2 YSLEER, per germline. The CDR3 length is 16 residues. V gave up 0 bases and J gave up 7 bases; unmatched junction bases: 9.

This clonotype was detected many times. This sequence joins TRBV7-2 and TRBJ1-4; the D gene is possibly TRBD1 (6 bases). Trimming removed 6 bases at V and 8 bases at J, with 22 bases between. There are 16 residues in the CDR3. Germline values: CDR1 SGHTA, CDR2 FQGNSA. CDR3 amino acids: CASRSRGGISLEKLFF. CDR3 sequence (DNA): TGTGCCAGCAGAAGTAGGGGGGGGATCTCCCTGGAAAAACTGTTTTTT.

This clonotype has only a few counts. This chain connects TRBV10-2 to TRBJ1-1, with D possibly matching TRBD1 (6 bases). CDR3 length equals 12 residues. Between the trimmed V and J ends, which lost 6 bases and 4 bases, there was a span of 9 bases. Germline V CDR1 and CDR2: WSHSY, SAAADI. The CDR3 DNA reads TGCGCCAGCAGGGACAGCAGCACTGAAGCTTTCTTT. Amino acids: CASRDSSTEAFF.

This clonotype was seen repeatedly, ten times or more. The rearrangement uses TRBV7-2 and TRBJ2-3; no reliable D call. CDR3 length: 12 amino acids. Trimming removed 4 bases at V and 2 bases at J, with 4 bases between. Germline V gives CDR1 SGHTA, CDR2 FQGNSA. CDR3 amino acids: CASSSFTDTQYF. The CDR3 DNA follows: TGTGCCAGCAGCTCCTTCACAGATACGCAGTATTTT.

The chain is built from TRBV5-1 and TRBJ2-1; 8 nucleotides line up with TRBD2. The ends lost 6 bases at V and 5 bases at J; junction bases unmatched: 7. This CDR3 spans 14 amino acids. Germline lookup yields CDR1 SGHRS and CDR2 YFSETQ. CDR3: CASTTSGRNNEQFF. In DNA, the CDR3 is TGCGCCAGCACCACTAGCGGTCGTAACAATGAGCAGTTCTTC.

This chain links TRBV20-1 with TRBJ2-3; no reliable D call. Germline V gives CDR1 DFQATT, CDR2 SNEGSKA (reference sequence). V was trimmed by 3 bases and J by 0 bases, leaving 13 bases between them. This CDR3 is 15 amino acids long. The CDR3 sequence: CSASPVGRSTDTQYF. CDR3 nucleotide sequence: TGCAGTGCTAGTCCTGTTGGTCGGAGCACAGATACGCAGTATTTT.

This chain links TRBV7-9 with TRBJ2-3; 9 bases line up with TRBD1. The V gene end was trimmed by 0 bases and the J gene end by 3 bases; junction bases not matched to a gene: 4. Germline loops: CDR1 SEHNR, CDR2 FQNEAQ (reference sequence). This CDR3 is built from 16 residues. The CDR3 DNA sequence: TGTGCCAGCAGCTTAGCGACAGGGGGTCTAACAGATACGCAGTATTTT. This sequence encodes CASSLATGGLTDTQYF.

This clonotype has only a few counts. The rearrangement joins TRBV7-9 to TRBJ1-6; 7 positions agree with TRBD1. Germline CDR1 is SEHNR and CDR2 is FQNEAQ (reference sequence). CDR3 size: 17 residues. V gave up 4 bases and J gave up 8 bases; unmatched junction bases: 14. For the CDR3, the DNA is TGTGCCAGCAGCTCCTGGTCGGGCACAGGGGCGGATTCACCCCTCCACTTT. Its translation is CASSSWSGTGADSPLHF.

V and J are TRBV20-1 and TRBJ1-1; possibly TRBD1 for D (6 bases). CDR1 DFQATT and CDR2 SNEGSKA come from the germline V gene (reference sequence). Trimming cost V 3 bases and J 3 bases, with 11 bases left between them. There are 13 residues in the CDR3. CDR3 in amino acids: CSASNSGDTEAFF. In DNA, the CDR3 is TGCAGTGCTAGTAACTCAGGGGACACTGAAGCTTTCTTT.

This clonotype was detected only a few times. CDR3 protein: CASSPDRDSGGRTQYF. CDR3 DNA: TGTGCCAGCAGCCCCGATCGGGACAGTGGGGGGCGAACCCAGTACTTC. The rearrangement joins TRBV7-2 to TRBJ2-5, with D tentatively TRBD1 (7 bases). The CDR3 length is 16 residues. Trimming took 5 bases from V and 8 from J, leaving 24 bases between them. The germline CDR1 and CDR2 sequences are SGHTA and FQGNSA.